Following are 16 T cell receptor beta chains from one sample sequenced in a study of cytomegalovirus exposure and HLA in healthy donors (dated by TCRdb to about 2017). Libraries came from the immunoSEQ multiplex PCR assay. For the multiplex PCR, a mixture combining 60 forward primers for TCR Vbeta segments and 13 reverse primers for TCR Jbeta segments was used. As stored in TCRdb, this immuneACCESS dataset retains in-frame rearrangements with V and J assigned. A fraction of the clones does not appear; measured against another copy, unresolved V genes explain less than half of the discrepancy, and the remainder lacks a known reason. The sample yields nearly 95,000 clones; 7.5% to 8.5% were counted once. 2% to 2.5% of the sample is held by the ten biggest clonotypes. The sample was PBMCs. The receptors come from a man aged 50 to 59 in good health and CMV-seronegative.

This clone has only a few counts. The chain employs TRBV27 and TRBJ2-1; 9 nucleotides agree with TRBD2. Germline V gene data show CDR1 as MNHEY and CDR2 as SMNVEV (reference sequence). V trimming: 8 bases; J trimming: 1 base; junction bases outside the gene matches: 6. The CDR3 length is 15 residues. The CDR3 region is CASGRGGGSYNEQFF. CDR3 nucleotide sequence: TGTGCCAGCGGGCGGGGGGGTGGATCCTACAATGAGCAGTTCTTC.

This rearrangement joins TRBV29-1 to TRBJ2-5, with TRBD1 as a possible D gene (7 bases). The J call may be incorrect, as the DNA end agrees better with TRBJ2-7. The CDR3 extends over 13 amino acids. From germline, CDR1 is SQVTM and CDR2 ANQGSEA. This CDR3 is CSGRGADTYEQYF. The CDR3 DNA follows: TGCAGCGGCAGGGGGGCGGACACCTACGAGCAGTACTTC.

The V and J genes are TRBV5-1 and TRBJ2-5, with D unresolved. CDR3 length equals 12 residues. Germline CDR1 and CDR2: SGHRS and YFSETQ. The ends were cut back, 0 bases at V and 5 bases at J, with 5 bases in the middle. The CDR3 spells CASSLVGETQYF. The CDR3 DNA follows: TGCGCCAGCAGCTTGGTGGGCGAGACCCAGTACTTC.

This clone was seen only a few times. The V call is TRBV5-4, the J call TRBJ2-5, with no clear D. V lost 0 bases to trimming and J lost 1 base, with 4 bases between them. Germline V gene data show CDR1 as SGHNT and CDR2 as YYREEE (reference sequence). The CDR3 loop spans 13 amino acids. In DNA, the CDR3 is TGTGCCAGCAGCTTGGAGAGCCAAGAGACCCAGTACTTC. Encoded protein: CASSLESQETQYF.

The genes are TRBV5-4 and TRBJ2-5, with TRBD2 identical over 9 bases. CDR1 and CDR2 (germline): SGHNT, YYREEE (reference sequence). This CDR3 contains 17 residues. The trim removed 0 bases at V and 0 bases at J, leaving 6 bases unmatched. CDR3 coding DNA: TGTGCCAGCAGCTTGGTTAGCGGGAGAACTAACCAAGAGACCCAGTACTTC. The encoded protein is CASSLVSGRTNQETQYF.

The rearrangement uses TRBV18 and TRBJ2-2, with 10 bases fitting TRBD2. Germline V gives CDR1 KGHSH, CDR2 LQKENI. The length of the CDR3 is 16 residues. With V trimmed by 8 bases and J by 0 bases, 6 bases remained unmatched. DNA of the CDR3: TGTGCCAGCACCGGGACTAGCGCCCCGAACACCGGGGAGCTGTTTTTT. It yields the protein CASTGTSAPNTGELFF.

The chain couples TRBV7-8 to TRBJ2-7; possibly TRBD1 for D (8 bases). Germline V lookup: CDR1 SGHVS, CDR2 FQNEAQ. This CDR3 region has 18 residues. Trimming took off 5 bases at V and 5 bases at J, with 28 bases between the two ends. The DNA of the CDR3 is TGTGCCAGCAGCGGGGGGGGCAGGGGGCGAGGGAGAGACAACGAGCAGTACTTC. Protein: CASSGGGRGRGRDNEQYF.

This chain links TRBV25-1 with TRBJ1-1; D unclear. The V end was cut by 2 bases, the J end by 0 bases, with 4 bases between. The CDR3 is made up of 13 amino acids. Germline CDR1 reads MGHDK; CDR2 reads SYGVNS. CDR3: CASSERLNTEAFF. CDR3 nucleotides: TGTGCCAGCAGTGAACGGTTGAACACTGAAGCTTTCTTT.

A few counts support this clone. This chain uses TRBV30 with TRBJ2-1; 12 bases line up with TRBD2. Germline V gene lookup returns CDR1 GTSNPN and CDR2 SVGIG (reference sequence). V shed 4 bases and J 8 bases; nucleotides not matched to a gene: 3. The CDR3 loop spans 13 amino acids. The CDR3 is CAWNRLAGDEQFF. CDR3 in DNA: TGTGCCTGGAACCGACTAGCGGGGGATGAGCAGTTCTTC.

The chain employs TRBV10-2 and TRBJ2-2, with TRBD2 as a possible D gene (7 bases). The V end lost 7 bases, the J end lost 0 bases, and 15 bases lay between the germline ends. The germline gives CDR1 WSHSY, CDR2 SAAADI. This CDR3 region has 16 residues. CDR3 sequence reads: CASKGVGGTNTGELFF. The CDR3 nucleotides are TGCGCCAGCAAGGGGGTGGGGGGGACGAACACCGGGGAGCTGTTTTTT.

This chain joins TRBV7-2 and TRBJ2-1; D gene uncertain. V lost 5 bases, J lost 0 bases, and 14 bases lay in between. Germline V gene lookup returns CDR1 SGHTA and CDR2 FQGNSA. This CDR3 is built from 16 residues. CDR3 protein: CASSRVGFSSYNEQFF. The CDR3 DNA follows: TGTGCCAGCAGCCGAGTCGGGTTTAGCTCCTACAATGAGCAGTTCTTC.

The V and J genes are TRBV6-5 and TRBJ2-3, with TRBD2 matching 11 bases. V trimming: 6 bases; J trimming: 0 bases; junction bases outside the gene matches: 2. The length of the CDR3 is 15 residues. Germline CDR1 and CDR2: MNHEY and SVGAGI. This CDR3 is CASSPSGGSTDTQYF. In DNA form, the CDR3 reads TGTGCCAGCAGCCCTAGCGGGGGGAGCACAGATACGCAGTATTTT.

The chain employs TRBV18 and TRBJ1-1; a weak D match, TRBD1 (5 bases). The CDR3 has 14 residues. Germline V gene sequence: CDR1 KGHSH, CDR2 LQKENI. V was trimmed by 3 bases and J by 11 bases, leaving 19 bases between them. In nucleotides, the CDR3 is TGTGCCAGCTCACCCGAGGGAGGGACTCTGGGGGCTTTCTTT. Its protein is CASSPEGGTLGAFF.

This clone was picked up a small number of times. V usage is TRBV25-1 and J usage is TRBJ1-6; maybe TRBD1 (6 bases). V gave up 5 bases and J gave up 7 bases, with 12 bases separating them. This CDR3 comprises 14 residues. Germline values: CDR1 MGHDK, CDR2 SYGVNS. The CDR3 DNA follows: TGTGCCAGCAGTCTACAGGGATACAATTCACCCCTCCACTTT. This encodes CASSLQGYNSPLHF.

This clone was observed a few times. The J gene is TRBJ2-3, the V gene TRBV19, with unresolved D. This CDR3 region has 15 residues. The ends were cut back, 9 bases at V and 2 bases at J, with 18 bases in the middle. CDR1 LNHDA and CDR2 SQIVND come from the germline V gene (reference sequence). The CDR3 bases are TGTGCCAGCAGTTTGTTGTTCCGGTCCACAGATACGCAGTATTTT. This translates into CASSLLFRSTDTQYF.

The V call is TRBV5-4, the J call TRBJ1-2; D unresolved. The V and J ends lost 0 bases and 8 bases respectively, with 17 bases between them. Per germline, CDR1 SGHNT and CDR2 YYREEE (reference sequence). There are 15 residues in the CDR3. The CDR3 nucleotides read TGTGCCAGCAGCTTGGACCCGGGTTTTCCGGGAGGCTACACCTTC. This encodes CASSLDPGFPGGYTF.